Following are 17 T cell receptor beta chains from one sample sequenced in a study of blood T cells in healthy people across ages. It was with a sample-barcoded 5' primer and a J-beta primer mix that a second PCR of about 6 to 12 cycles was run. TCRdb re-derived calls from the 5' RACE reads in MiXCR, one entry per CDR3 protein. Of some 1.7 million distinct CDR3 sequences in the sample, under 30% are singletons; the top ten hold roughly 8.2%. The sample consisted of blood. These receptors originate from a woman in her twenties or thirties in good health.

This clonotype was counted between two and nine times. The V gene is TRBV29-1, the J gene TRBJ1-1, with 7 bases aligning to TRBD1. Germline assignment: CDR1 SQVTM and CDR2 ANQGSEA. CDR3 size: 13 residues. V gave up 5 bases and J gave up 0 bases; unmatched junction bases: 3. The DNA for the CDR3 is TGCAGCGTTCCCGGGACAGTGAACACTGAAGCTTTCTTT. Amino acids: CSVPGTVNTEAFF.

This clonotype was found many times. CDR3 coding DNA: TGTGCCAGCAGTTTTTCGAGGGTTACAGATACGCAGTATTTT. This codes for CASSFSRVTDTQYF. The chain employs TRBV28 and TRBJ2-3; D perhaps matches TRBD2 (5 bases). The CDR3 is 14 residues long. Germline CDR1 and CDR2: MDHEN and SYDVKM. V lost 3 bases to trimming and J lost 3 bases, with 10 bases between them. Using reference TRBV28 and TRBJ2-3 for the parts outside the CDR3, the full variable domain is DVKVTQSSRYLVKRTGEKVFLECVQDMDHENMFWYRQDPGLGLRLIYFSYDVKMKEKGDIPEGYSVSREKKERFSLILESASTNQTSMYLCASSFSRVTDTQYFGPGTRLTVL.

This clonotype was seen a single time. The chain has TRBV19 and TRBJ1-2; TRBD1 matches 8 bases. J was trimmed by 5 bases and V by 2 bases; bases with no gene match: 4. The germline gives CDR1 LNHDA, CDR2 SQIVND (reference sequence). The CDR3 totals 14 residues. The CDR3 here is CASSIPTGVYGYTF. As DNA, the CDR3 is TGTGCCAGTAGTATACCGACAGGGGTTTATGGCTACACCTTC.

The CDR3, as DNA: TGCGCCAGCAGCTTGTGGACTAGTATTTCAGATACGCAGTATTTT. This translates into CASSLWTSISDTQYF. The chain employs TRBV5-1 and TRBJ2-3; 7 bases map to TRBD2. The CDR3 is 15 amino acids. V dropped 1 base and J dropped 4; count of bases not matched to a gene: 6. The germline V gene encodes CDR1 SGHRS and CDR2 YFSETQ.

The sample holds a few counts of this clonotype. This chain joins TRBV20-1 and TRBJ2-1; 11 positions match TRBD1. Germline CDR1 reads DFQATT; CDR2 reads SNEGSKA (reference sequence). This CDR3 region has 12 residues. The J segment lost 15 bases and the V segment lost 3 bases, leaving 7 bases of the junction unmatched. As DNA, the CDR3 is TGCAGTGCTAGGGGACAGGGGGAAACCCTGTTCTTC. Translated: CSARGQGETLFF.

The V and J genes are TRBV29-1 and TRBJ2-1; no reliable D call. Germline V gives CDR1 SQVTM, CDR2 ANQGSEA. V lost 2 bases, J lost 5 bases, and 10 bases lay in between. The CDR3 runs 13 residues. The DNA for the CDR3 is TGCAGCGTTGAAATCAGGCAGAACAATGAGCAGTTCTTC. Amino acid sequence: CSVEIRQNNEQFF.

There are a few counts of this clonotype. The chain is built from TRBV18 and TRBJ2-3; 11 bases are shared with TRBD1. The CDR3 is made up of 15 amino acids. The germline CDR1 and CDR2 sequences are KGHSH and LQKENI. Germline trimming cut 6 bases from V and 6 bases from J; bases unmatched to any gene: 8. For the CDR3, the DNA is TGTGCCAGCTCCCACCGGGACAGGGGGAGTGATACGCAGTATTTT. It codes for CASSHRDRGSDTQYF.

The chain joins TRBV12-3 or TRBV12-4 to TRBJ2-3; possible D gene TRBD1, 6 bases. Trimming removed 6 bases at V and 1 base at J, with 14 bases between. This CDR3 is 15 amino acids long. The CDR3 DNA reads TGTGCCAGCAGGGACAGACTCAGGCGCACAGATACGCAGTATTTT. Translated, it gives CASRDRLRRTDTQYF.

This chain uses TRBV2 with TRBJ2-5; D is possibly TRBD2 (6 bases). The V end lost 6 bases, the J end lost 4 bases, and 15 bases lay between the germline ends. The germline V gene encodes CDR1 SNHLY and CDR2 FYNNEI. CDR3 size: 14 residues. The CDR3 sequence: CASRTPLRGETQYF. CDR3 in DNA: TGTGCCAGCAGGACACCCCTGCGGGGAGAGACCCAGTACTTC.

This clonotype was picked up a small number of times. The CDR3 is CASSPPSGSVGNEQFF. DNA of the CDR3: TGTGCCAGCTCACCACCGAGCGGGAGCGTGGGCAATGAGCAGTTCTTC. The chain links TRBV18 to TRBJ2-1, with 8 bases that match TRBD2. J lost 6 bases, V lost 0 bases, and 7 bases had no gene match. The CDR3 spans 16 residues. Germline V gene sequence: CDR1 KGHSH, CDR2 LQKENI. Drawing the rest from reference TRBV18 and TRBJ2-1, the complete variable domain is NAGVMQNPRHLVRRRGQEARLRCSPMKGHSHVYWYRQLPEEGLKFMVYLQKENIIDESGMPKERFSAEFPKEGPSILRIQQVVRGDSAAYFCASSPPSGSVGNEQFFGPGTRLTVL.

This clonotype has ten or more counts. The rearrangement joins TRBV6-5 to TRBJ2-7; D is undetermined. V dropped 0 bases and J dropped 2 bases, with 8 bases sitting between them. The CDR3 has 14 residues. Germline loops: CDR1 MNHEY, CDR2 SVGAGI. Written as DNA, the CDR3 is TGTGCCAGCAGTTACTCGACCAGCCCCTACGAGCAGTACTTC. It encodes CASSYSTSPYEQYF.

The rearrangement joins TRBV11-3 to TRBJ1-5; tentatively, D is TRBD1 (5 bases). The CDR3 length is 14 residues. V lost 11 bases, J lost 1 base, and 15 bases lay in between. Germline V gene sequence: CDR1 SGHNT, CDR2 YENEEA. CDR3 bases: TGTGCCTTGAGTCGGGACTCAAGCAATCAGCCCCAGCATTTT. It codes for CALSRDSSNQPQHF.

The sample holds a few counts of this clonotype. J is TRBJ2-3 and V is TRBV4-3; tentative D call: TRBD2 (5 bases). Per the germline V gene, CDR1 is LGHNA and CDR2 is YSLEER. The CDR3 runs 15 residues. Trimming stripped 0 bases from V and 2 bases from J, with 9 bases between. CDR3 coding DNA: TGCGCCAGCAGCCAAGAACTAGTGAACACAGATACGCAGTATTTT. This sequence encodes CASSQELVNTDTQYF.

As regards this clonotype: The germline gene is not matched at one end of the junction; a read error may be the cause. The genes are TRBV6-2 or TRBV6-3 and TRBJ2-7, with D perhaps matching TRBD2 (6 bases). Germline values: CDR1 MNHEY, CDR2 SVGEGT. The CDR3 extends over 13 amino acids. The CDR3 sequence is CTSSGGTRREQYF. The CDR3 DNA is TGTACCAGCAGTGGGGGGACTCGCCGAGAGCAGTACTTC.

The rearrangement links TRBV6-1 to TRBJ1-5; TRBD1 might be the D (6 bases). Germline assignment: CDR1 MNHNS and CDR2 SASEGT. The CDR3 covers 12 residues. Deletions cut 9 bases from V and 7 bases from J, with 13 bases between. The CDR3 DNA sequence: TGTGCCAGTGCTCCTACAGGGCAGCCCCAGCATTTT. Protein sequence: CASAPTGQPQHF.

This clonotype was detected ten times or more. V gene TRBV29-1 combines with J gene TRBJ2-7, with D possibly being TRBD2 (5 bases). Germline V gives CDR1 SQVTM, CDR2 ANQGSEA. V was trimmed by 4 bases and J by 2 bases, leaving 12 bases between them. This CDR3 is built from 13 residues. The CDR3 nucleotides read TGCAGCGTTGCGGTAGCGAACCCCTACGAGCAGTACTTC. Its protein product is CSVAVANPYEQYF.

The table lists this clonotype with many counts. The chain joins TRBV18 to TRBJ2-1; 8 bases fit TRBD2. This CDR3 is built from 15 residues. The J segment lost 5 bases and the V segment lost 3 bases, leaving 6 bases of the junction unmatched. Germline V CDR1 and CDR2: KGHSH, LQKENI. CDR3 DNA: TGTGCCAGCTCACCTACCGGGACTAGTAACAATGAGCAGTTCTTC. Protein sequence: CASSPTGTSNNEQFF.